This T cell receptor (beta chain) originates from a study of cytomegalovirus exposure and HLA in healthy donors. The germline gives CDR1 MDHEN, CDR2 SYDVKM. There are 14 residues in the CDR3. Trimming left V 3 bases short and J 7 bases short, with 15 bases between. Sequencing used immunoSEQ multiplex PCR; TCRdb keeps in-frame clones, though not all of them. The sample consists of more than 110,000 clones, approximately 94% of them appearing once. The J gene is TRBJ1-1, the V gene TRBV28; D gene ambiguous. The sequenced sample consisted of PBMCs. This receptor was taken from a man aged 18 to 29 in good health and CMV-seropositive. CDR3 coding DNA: TGTGCCAGCAGTTTCGCGGGTATCGTGCGTGAAGCTTTCTTT. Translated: CASSFAGIVREAFF.